This T cell receptor (beta chain) was captured in a study of T cell responses to AZD1222 COVID-19 vaccine. Whole-study findings and limits: Clonal diversity was possibly underestimated, and the donors were mostly white British, with more females.

Repertoires were generated with immunoSEQ multiplex PCR, while TCRdb's copy carries only in-frame clones and drops some. This table holds tens of thousands of clones, 70% to 90% found once. Recipients boosted at about 4 weeks or about 12 weeks are pooled. As for this clone: Its matching antigen is unknown.

The origin of this receptor is an adult who received the AZD1222 COVID-19 vaccine. Sequenced here: peripheral blood, sampled 28 days after the second AZD1222 dose.

CDR3 coding DNA: TGTGCCAGCATGCGGCTCAACTCGGGGGCTAATGGCTACACCTTC. It codes for CASMRLNSGANGYTF. The rearrangement links TRBV7-9 to TRBJ1-2; the D gene is possibly TRBD1 (6 bases). The CDR3 contains 15 residues. CDR1 is SEHNR, CDR2 FQNEAQ, per germline (reference sequence). Trimming removed 7 bases from V and 6 bases from J, with 21 bases in between. Supplemented by reference TRBV7-9 and TRBJ1-2, the full variable domain reads DTGVSQNPRHKITKRGQNVTFRCDPISEHNRLYWYRQTLGQGPEFLTYFQNEAQLEKSRLLSDRFSAERPKGSFSTLEIQRTEQGDSAMYLCASMRLNSGANGYTFGSGTRLTVV.